A single sample gave rise to the 24 T cell receptor beta chains below, sequenced in a study of T cell changes during pregnancy in multiple sclerosis. Sequenced by immunoSEQ multiplex PCR; TCRdb stores in-frame clones only, minus some. The profile shows tens of thousands of clones, 85% to 95% of them singletons. The source was CD4+ T cells from peripheral blood mononuclear cells, collected in the second trimester of pregnancy. Source of these receptors: a female donor with multiple sclerosis, enrolled in a pregnancy study.

The V call is TRBV5-4, the J call TRBJ1-2; TRBD1 agrees at 9 bases. CDR3 size: 14 residues. Per the germline V gene, CDR1 is SGHNT and CDR2 is YYREEE (reference sequence). With V trimmed by 3 bases and J by 4 bases, 4 bases remained unmatched. Here the CDR3 DNA reads TGTGCCAGCAGCTCGCGGGGACAGGGCTATGGCTACACCTTC. Translated: CASSSRGQGYGYTF. The whole variable domain, filled in from reference TRBV5-4 and TRBJ1-2, reads ETGVTQSPTHLIKTRGQQVTLRCSSQSGHNTVSWYQQALGQGPQFIFQYYREEENGRGNFPPRFSGLQFPNYSSELNVNALELDDSALYLCASSSRGQGYGYTFGSGTRLTVV.

The chain recombines TRBV10-2 with TRBJ1-2, with 9 bases that match TRBD1. Germline V gene data show CDR1 as WSHSY and CDR2 as SAAADI. This CDR3 comprises 15 residues. V was pared by 5 bases and J by 7 bases, with 11 bases of the junction left unmatched. The CDR3 loop is CASSPGGQGNPGYTF. In DNA, the CDR3 is TGCGCCAGCAGTCCTGGGGGACAGGGTAATCCTGGCTACACCTTC.

The chain has TRBV28 and TRBJ1-1; 7 bases line up with TRBD1. The CDR3 extends over 17 amino acids. V lost 5 bases, J lost 0 bases, and 12 bases stayed unmatched. Germline CDR1 reads MDHEN; CDR2 reads SYDVKM. Here the CDR3 reads CASSNRDSSFMNTEAFF. The CDR3, as DNA: TGTGCCAGCAGTAACCGGGACAGTTCCTTTATGAACACTGAAGCTTTCTTT. Using reference TRBV28 and TRBJ1-1 for the parts outside the CDR3, the full variable domain is DVKVTQSSRYLVKRTGEKVFLECVQDMDHENMFWYRQDPGLGLRLIYFSYDVKMKEKGDIPEGYSVSREKKERFSLILESASTNQTSMYLCASSNRDSSFMNTEAFFGQGTRLTVV.

This clone was seen a handful of times. The V and J genes are TRBV30 and TRBJ1-1; D gene ambiguous. The CDR3 has 16 amino acids. The ends were cut back, 3 bases at V and 4 bases at J, with 21 bases in the middle. Germline CDR1 GTSNPN, CDR2 SVGIG (reference sequence). The CDR3 DNA reads as TGTGCCTGGAGAGCTCAGATCAGAGCTCCAGGCACTGAAGCTTTCTTT. Its translation: CAWRAQIRAPGTEAFF.

The V call is TRBV10-3, the J call TRBJ2-4, with TRBD2 as a possible D gene (5 bases). V was shortened by 3 bases and J by 3 bases, with 15 bases between the two germline ends. The length of the CDR3 is 16 residues. Per the germline V gene, CDR1 is ENHRY and CDR2 is SYGVKD. The CDR3 sequence is CAISESGPGSKNIQYF. The CDR3 bases are TGTGCCATCAGTGAAAGCGGCCCGGGGAGCAAAAACATTCAGTACTTC.

The chain combines TRBV27 with TRBJ1-2, with a tentative D call TRBD1 (5 bases). The CDR3 loop spans 14 amino acids. In germline, CDR1 is MNHEY, CDR2 SMNVEV (reference sequence). V was shortened by 3 bases and J by 2 bases, with 10 bases between the two germline ends. The chain's CDR3 is CASSFRRTNYGYTF. The CDR3 coding sequence is TGTGCCAGCAGTTTCCGAAGGACAAACTATGGCTACACCTTC.

The rearrangement uses TRBV23-1 and TRBJ1-1; D gene ambiguous. TRBV23-1 counts as an open reading frame of uncertain function. CDR3 length: 15 residues. Trimming shortened V by 0 bases and J by 3 bases, and 11 bases separated the two germline ends. For the CDR3, the DNA is TGCGCCAGCAGTCAATCGTGCCAGGAACACACTGAAGCTTTCTTT. Residues: CASSQSCQEHTEAFF.

J is TRBJ1-1 and V is TRBV29-1; 9 nucleotides match TRBD1. Germline-derived CDR1 and CDR2 are SQVTM and ANQGSEA. With 6 bases clipped from V and 11 bases from J, the junction kept 13 bases outside the gene matches. The CDR3 covers 13 residues. The CDR3 nucleotides are TGCAGCGTCTGCTTCGGACAGGGGCGCAGGGCTTTCTTT. Amino acid sequence: CSVCFGQGRRAFF.

This rearrangement joins TRBV29-1 to TRBJ2-3, with 7 positions matching TRBD1. CDR1 SQVTM and CDR2 ANQGSEA come from the germline V gene. V trimming: 6 bases; J trimming: 0 bases; junction bases outside the gene matches: 9. The CDR3 covers 15 residues. The CDR3 spells CSVPPRQGSTDTQYF. The DNA of the CDR3 is TGCAGCGTCCCGCCCCGACAGGGAAGCACAGATACGCAGTATTTT.

The chain is built from TRBV2 and TRBJ2-7, with TRBD1 identical over 8 bases. V lost 7 bases, J lost 7 bases, and 12 bases stayed unmatched. Looked up from germline, CDR1 is SNHLY and CDR2 is FYNNEI. The CDR3 extends over 14 amino acids. This CDR3 is CASNLDRATGEQYF. Here the CDR3 DNA reads TGTGCCAGCAACTTGGACAGGGCAACGGGGGAGCAGTACTTC.

This chain connects TRBV11-3 to TRBJ2-1; D remains ambiguous. V lost 0 bases and J 7 bases, leaving 4 bases between the germline ends. Germline CDR1 SGHNT, CDR2 YENEEA. The CDR3 covers 12 residues. The CDR3 protein is CASSLDSNEQFF. CDR3 bases: TGTGCCAGCAGCTTAGATTCTAATGAGCAGTTCTTC. Together with reference TRBV11-3 and TRBJ2-1, the CDR3 gives the full variable domain: EAGVVQSPRYKIIEKKQPVAFWCNPISGHNTLYWYLQNLGQGPELLIRYENEEAVDDSQLPKDRFSAERLKGVDSTLKIQPAELGDSAVYLCASSLDSNEQFFGPGTRLTVL.

As concerns this clone: The sample has other DNA sequences that encode this CDR3 too. The chain recombines TRBV9 with TRBJ1-5, with a weak D call TRBD1 (6 bases). The CDR3 has 13 amino acids. Per germline, CDR1 SGDLS and CDR2 YYNGEE. V was clipped by 4 bases and J by 1 base, with 6 bases between them. The CDR3 region is CASSRGSNQPQHF. DNA of the CDR3: TGTGCCAGCAGCAGGGGGAGCAATCAGCCCCAGCATTTT.

J is TRBJ2-7 and V is TRBV5-1, with TRBD1 identical over 8 bases. CDR1 is SGHRS and CDR2 is YFSETQ in the germline V gene. With V trimmed by 0 bases and J by 0 bases, 8 bases remained unmatched. The CDR3 extends over 17 amino acids. The CDR3 nucleotides are TGCGCCAGCAGCTTGGGACAGGGGCTTTTAGGCTCCTACGAGCAGTACTTC. It codes for CASSLGQGLLGSYEQYF.

DNA for the CDR3: TGTGCCAGCAGCTTGTTTATAACTAGCGGGGTACAAGAGACCCAGTACTTC. The encoded protein is CASSLFITSGVQETQYF. The chain uses TRBV5-6 and TRBJ2-5; 10 bases align to TRBD2. J gave up 2 bases and V 1 base, and 8 bases lay outside the gene matches. CDR1 and CDR2 (germline): SGHDT, YYEEEE. The CDR3 sequence is 17 residues long.

This chain connects TRBV27 to TRBJ1-1; the match to TRBD1 covers 8 bases. Looked up from germline, CDR1 is MNHEY and CDR2 is SMNVEV (reference sequence). The CDR3 is 14 residues long. With 7 bases clipped from V and 5 bases from J, the junction kept 9 bases outside the gene matches. CDR3 region: CASTPGGRGTEAFF. The CDR3 nucleotides read TGTGCCAGCACCCCAGGGGGCCGGGGGACTGAAGCTTTCTTT.

This clone occurred a few times. The chain employs TRBV5-8 and TRBJ2-7; D is unresolved. Per the germline V gene, CDR1 is SGHTS and CDR2 is YDEGEE. The CDR3 is 12 amino acids. V lost 6 bases and J lost 3, with 10 bases in between. CDR3 amino acids: CASNPLGYEQYF. The CDR3 DNA is TGTGCCAGCAATCCCCTCGGCTACGAGCAGTACTTC.

The chain carries TRBV23-1 and TRBJ2-2, with 7 positions matching TRBD2. TRBV23-1 has ORF status, its function being uncertain. V was pared by 2 bases and J by 2 bases, with 5 bases of the junction left unmatched. The CDR3 has 16 residues. CDR3 sequence: CASSQRSGNNTGELFF. CDR3 DNA sequence: TGCGCCAGCAGTCAAAGGAGCGGGAATAACACCGGGGAGCTGTTTTTT.

This chain connects TRBV4-1 to TRBJ2-5; 8 bases fit TRBD2. Matching the DNA end better, TRBJ2-7 makes the J call doubtful. The CDR3 spans 16 residues. Germline lookup yields CDR1 MGHRA and CDR2 YSYEKL. This chain's CDR3 is CASSPSGTRSAYEQYF. CDR3 DNA: TGCGCCAGCAGCCCCAGTGGGACTAGATCCGCCTACGAGCAGTACTTC.

The chain is built from TRBV2 and TRBJ1-5; D unclear. The CDR3 length is 12 residues. Trimming took 5 bases from V and 0 from J, leaving 2 bases between them. Germline V gene sequence: CDR1 SNHLY, CDR2 FYNNEI. In DNA, the CDR3 is TGTGCCAGCAGTCGTAGCAATCAGCCCCAGCATTTT. It translates to CASSRSNQPQHF. The variable domain in full, with the rest retrieved from reference TRBV2 and TRBJ1-5, is EPEVTQTPSHQVTQMGQEVILRCVPISNHLYFYWYRQILGQKVEFLVSFYNNEISEKSEIFDDQFSVERPDGSNFTLKIRSTKLEDSAMYFCASSRSNQPQHFGDGTRLSIL.

The rearrangement joins TRBV5-5 to TRBJ2-1; D gene unclear. The CDR3 totals 11 residues. Looked up from germline, CDR1 is SGHKS and CDR2 is YYEKEE (reference sequence). The ends were cut back, 4 bases at V and 10 bases at J, with 9 bases in the middle. CDR3 nucleotides: TGTGCCAGCAGCCCATCGCGGGAGCAGTTCTTC. Its protein product is CASSPSREQFF.

Here the CDR3 DNA reads TGTGCCAGTAGTGGGACAGGGACAGTAAATCAGCCCCAGCATTTT. Encoded protein: CASSGTGTVNQPQHF. The V gene is TRBV19, the J gene TRBJ1-5; 9 bases line up with TRBD1. This CDR3 is built from 15 residues. CDR1 and CDR2 (germline): LNHDA, SQIVND (reference sequence). Trimming took 5 bases from V and 4 from J; bases not matched to a gene: 6.

The genes are TRBV7-9 and TRBJ1-5; D possibly corresponds to TRBD1 (5 bases). Between the trimmed V and J ends, which lost 5 bases and 3 bases, there was a span of 14 bases. CDR1 and CDR2 (germline): SEHNR, FQNEAQ (reference sequence). This CDR3 is 15 amino acids long. The CDR3: CASSPGSLTNQPQHF. In nucleotides, the CDR3 is TGTGCCAGCAGCCCAGGGTCCCTTACCAATCAGCCCCAGCATTTT.

The chain has TRBV29-1 and TRBJ2-1; perhaps TRBD1 as D (5 bases). The germline gives CDR1 SQVTM, CDR2 ANQGSEA. This CDR3 comprises 14 residues. The V gene lost 5 bases and the J gene lost 4 bases, with 15 bases spanning the gap. The CDR3 nucleotides read TGCAGCGTTCACAACAGGCTGTTATACAATGAGCAGTTCTTC. It codes for CSVHNRLLYNEQFF.

With respect to this clone: Other DNA sequences in the same sample also yield this CDR3. The chain joins TRBV6-6 to TRBJ1-5; TRBD1 matches at 7 bases. CDR1 and CDR2 from the germline V gene are MNHNY and SVGAGI (reference sequence). V trimming: 6 bases; J trimming: 4 bases; junction bases outside the gene matches: 3. The CDR3 runs 13 residues. CDR3 nucleotide sequence: TGTGCCAGCAGCAGACAGGGTAATCAGCCCCAGCATTTT. Its translation is CASSRQGNQPQHF.